This TCR beta chain stems from a study of tumor-infiltrating lymphocytes in primary liver carcinoma. From approximately 20-30 mg of unsorted bulk tissue, DNA and RNA were co-extracted together. Chronic HBV infection was present in the patients, who were treatment-naive. Note on this clonotype: Relative to the germline gene, one junction end is altered; a read error may explain this.

The template, 500 ng total RNA, yielded TCR beta cDNA made with a constant-region primer. Three-round nested multiplex PCR performed with slightly modified ARM-PCR produced the TCR beta libraries. Forward primers for TRBV1-TRBV30 and a C-beta reverse primer served the first two PCR rounds, at about 10 cycles each. In TCRdb, the multiplex PCR reads were re-called with MiXCR into one record per CDR3 protein. Here the sample spans 50,000 or so distinct CDR3 sequences, around 77% being singletons. Germline V gives CDR1 SGHDN, CDR2 FVKESK. This CDR3 is 16 amino acids long. Sequenced input: liver tumor tissue from sampling region 5. Stated subset: tumor region T5, tumor centre. The gene calls are TRBV14 and TRBJ2-7; unclear D gene. This receptor was identified in a man aged 35-49 years with primary liver carcinoma and hepatitis B virus infection. The CDR3 DNA sequence: TGTGCCAGCAGTCAAGGTTTGCAGTCATTCTCCTACGAGCAATACTTC. Translated: CASSQGLQSFSYEQYF.